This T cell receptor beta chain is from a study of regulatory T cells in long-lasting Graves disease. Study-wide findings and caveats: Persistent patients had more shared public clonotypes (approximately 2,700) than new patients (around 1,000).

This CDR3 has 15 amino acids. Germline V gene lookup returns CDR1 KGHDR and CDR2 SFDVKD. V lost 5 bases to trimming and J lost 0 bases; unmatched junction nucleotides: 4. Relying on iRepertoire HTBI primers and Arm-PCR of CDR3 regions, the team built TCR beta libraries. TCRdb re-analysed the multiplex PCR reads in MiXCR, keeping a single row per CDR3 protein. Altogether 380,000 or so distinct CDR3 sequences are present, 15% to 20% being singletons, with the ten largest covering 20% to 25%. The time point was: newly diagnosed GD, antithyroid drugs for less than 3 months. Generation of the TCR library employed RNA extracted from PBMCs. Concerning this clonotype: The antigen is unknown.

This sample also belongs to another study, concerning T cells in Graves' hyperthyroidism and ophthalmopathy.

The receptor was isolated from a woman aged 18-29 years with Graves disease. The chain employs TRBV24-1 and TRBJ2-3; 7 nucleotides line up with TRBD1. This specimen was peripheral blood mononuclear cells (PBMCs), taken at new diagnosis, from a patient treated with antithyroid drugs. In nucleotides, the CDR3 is TGTGCCACCAGTGTAAAGACAGGGAGCACAGATACGCAGTATTTT. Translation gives CATSVKTGSTDTQYF.